These 2 T cell receptor beta chains came from one sample sequenced in a study of blood T cell repertoires in COVID-19. TCRdb's table, derived via immunoSEQ multiplex PCR, lists solely in-frame clones and lacks some. The top ten hold about 8.1% of the sample, which has approximately 230,000 clones, roughly 80% seen once. The sequenced sample consisted of peripheral blood. The receptors derive from an elderly man with acute or convalescent COVID-19.

The V call is TRBV2, the J call TRBJ1-4, with D perhaps matching TRBD1 (6 bases). The CDR3 sequence is 13 residues long. CDR1 and CDR2 from the germline V gene are SNHLY and FYNNEI. V was pared by 0 bases and J by 9 bases, with 8 bases between. In DNA form, the CDR3 reads TGTGCCAGCAGTGAAGCGGGGGCCAAAAAACTGTTTTTT. Translation: CASSEAGAKKLFF.

V and J are TRBV3-1 (or the pseudogene TRBV3-2) and TRBJ2-1; the D gene is possibly TRBD1 (5 bases). The CDR3 runs to 17 residues. Trimming pared 0 bases from V and 0 bases from J, leaving 12 bases between. The germline gives CDR1 LGHDT, CDR2 YNNKEL (reference sequence). The DNA of the CDR3 is TGTGCCAGCAGCCAAGACCTGGGGCTGATCTCCTACAATGAGCAGTTCTTC. It specifies CASSQDLGLISYNEQFF.